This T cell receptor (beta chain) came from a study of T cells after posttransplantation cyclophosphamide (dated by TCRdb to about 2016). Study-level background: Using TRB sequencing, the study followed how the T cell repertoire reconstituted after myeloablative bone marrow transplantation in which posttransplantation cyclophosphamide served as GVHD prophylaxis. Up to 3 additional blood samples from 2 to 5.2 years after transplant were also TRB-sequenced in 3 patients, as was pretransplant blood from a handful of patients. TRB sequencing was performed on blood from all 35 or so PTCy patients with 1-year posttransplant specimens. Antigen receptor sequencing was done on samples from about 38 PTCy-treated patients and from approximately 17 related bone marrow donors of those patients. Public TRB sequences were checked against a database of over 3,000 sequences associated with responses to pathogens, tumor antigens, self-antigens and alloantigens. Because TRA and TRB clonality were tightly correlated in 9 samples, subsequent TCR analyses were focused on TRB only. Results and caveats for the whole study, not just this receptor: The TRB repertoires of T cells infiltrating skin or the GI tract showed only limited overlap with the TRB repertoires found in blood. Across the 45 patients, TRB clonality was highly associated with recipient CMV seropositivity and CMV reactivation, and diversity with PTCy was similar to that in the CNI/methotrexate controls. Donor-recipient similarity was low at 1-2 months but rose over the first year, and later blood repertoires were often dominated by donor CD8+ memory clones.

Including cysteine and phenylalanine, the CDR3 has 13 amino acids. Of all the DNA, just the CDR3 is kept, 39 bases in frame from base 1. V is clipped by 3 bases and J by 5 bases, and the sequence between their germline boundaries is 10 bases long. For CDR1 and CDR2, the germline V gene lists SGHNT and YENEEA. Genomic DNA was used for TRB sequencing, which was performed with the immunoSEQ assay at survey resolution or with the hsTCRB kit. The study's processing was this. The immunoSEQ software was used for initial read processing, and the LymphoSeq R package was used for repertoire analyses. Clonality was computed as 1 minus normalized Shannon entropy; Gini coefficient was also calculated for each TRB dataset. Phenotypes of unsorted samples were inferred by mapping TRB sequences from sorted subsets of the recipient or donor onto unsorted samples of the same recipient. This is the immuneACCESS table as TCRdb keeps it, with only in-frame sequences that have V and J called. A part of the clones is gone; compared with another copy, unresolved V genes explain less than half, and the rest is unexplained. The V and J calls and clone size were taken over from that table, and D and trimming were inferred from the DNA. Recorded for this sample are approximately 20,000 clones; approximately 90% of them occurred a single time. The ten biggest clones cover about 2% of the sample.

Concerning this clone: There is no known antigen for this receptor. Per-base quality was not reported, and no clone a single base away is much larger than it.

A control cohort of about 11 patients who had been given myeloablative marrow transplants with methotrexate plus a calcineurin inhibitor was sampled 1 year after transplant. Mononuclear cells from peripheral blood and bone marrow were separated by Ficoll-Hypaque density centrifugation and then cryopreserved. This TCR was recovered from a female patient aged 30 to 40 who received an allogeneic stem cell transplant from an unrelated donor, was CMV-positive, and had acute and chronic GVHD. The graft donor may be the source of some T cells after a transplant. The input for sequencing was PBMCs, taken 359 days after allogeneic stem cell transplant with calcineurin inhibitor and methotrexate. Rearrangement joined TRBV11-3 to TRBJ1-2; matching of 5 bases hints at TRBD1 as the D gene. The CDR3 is CASSLGGKYGYTF. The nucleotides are TGTGCCAGCAGCTTGGGGGGGAAGTATGGCTACACCTTC.